This record concerns one T cell receptor beta chain sequence. Trimming removed 4 bases from V and 3 bases from J, with 8 bases in between. This CDR3 has 13 amino acids. Germline values: CDR1 KGHDR, CDR2 SFDVKD. These data are taken from a study of control samples from healthy donors and cancer patients. Libraries were prepared by immunoSEQ multiplex PCR; TCRdb keeps only in-frame clonotypes and omits some of them. This table has 400,000 to 450,000 clones, approximately 90% appearing once. The TCR comes from a man between 40 and 49 years old with head and neck cancer. The chain uses TRBV24-1 and TRBJ2-5; D gene uncertain. What was sequenced was PBMCs. DNA for the CDR3: TGTGCCACCAGTGAGGGCCCTGAAGAGACCCAGTACTTC. It codes for CATSEGPEETQYF.